The 21 T cell receptor beta chains given below trace back to one sample, sequenced in a study of T cell responses to AZD1222 COVID-19 vaccine. Sequenced by immunoSEQ multiplex PCR; TCRdb stores in-frame clones only, minus some. Among some 90,000 clones listed, about 85% were seen once. The source was peripheral blood, collected on day 0 of AZD1222 vaccination. These receptor sequences come from an adult in good health.

The chain recombines TRBV6-2 or TRBV6-3 with TRBJ2-5; 11 bases line up with TRBD2. The CDR3 runs 15 residues. The V gene's germline CDR1 is MNHEY and CDR2 SVGEGT. The junction had 5 bases not matched to a gene; V was cut back by 4 bases and J by 4 bases. The CDR3 loop is CASSSTSGRRETQYF. DNA for the CDR3: TGTGCCAGCAGTTCCACTAGCGGGAGACGAGAGACCCAGTACTTC.

CDR3 protein: CASSGGQFLDTQYF. The CDR3 DNA reads as TGCGCCAGCAGCGGGGGACAGTTTCTAGATACGCAGTATTTT. The chain recombines TRBV5-1 with TRBJ2-3; 7 nucleotides match TRBD1. With 4 bases clipped from V and 5 bases from J, the junction kept 7 bases outside the gene matches. Germline loops: CDR1 SGHRS, CDR2 YFSETQ. This CDR3 spans 14 amino acids.

The V call is TRBV5-6, the J call TRBJ1-1; tentative D call: TRBD1 (5 bases). Germline CDR1 SGHDT, CDR2 YYEEEE. This CDR3 is 14 amino acids long. Trimming took off 4 bases at V and 1 base at J, with 11 bases between the two ends. The CDR3 DNA is TGTGCCAGCAGCCCGGGACGGAAGAACACTGAAGCTTTCTTT. Its translation is CASSPGRKNTEAFF.

This sequence joins TRBV4-1 and TRBJ1-1, with D unclear. The germline CDR1 and CDR2 sequences are MGHRA and YSYEKL. This CDR3 is built from 15 residues. Trimming stripped 5 bases from V and 0 bases from J, with 13 bases between. The CDR3 region is CASSVSGGMNTEAFF. In DNA, the CDR3 is TGCGCCAGCAGCGTCAGCGGCGGAATGAACACTGAAGCTTTCTTT.

This chain links TRBV19 with TRBJ2-2; D is ambiguous. CDR3 length equals 13 residues. Germline V gene data show CDR1 as LNHDA and CDR2 as SQIVND (reference sequence). Trimming pared 4 bases from V and 2 bases from J, leaving 5 bases between. CDR3 DNA sequence: TGTGCCAGTAGTAGGACCAACACCGGGGAGCTGTTTTTT. Its translation is CASSRTNTGELFF.

The CDR3 sequence: CASSLVLAYNEQFF. The CDR3 bases are TGTGCCAGCAGCTTAGTACTAGCTTACAATGAGCAGTTCTTC. The rearrangement uses TRBV11-2 and TRBJ2-1; perhaps TRBD2 as D (6 bases). The CDR3 extends over 14 amino acids. Germline assignment: CDR1 SGHAT and CDR2 FQNNGV. V gave up 1 base and J gave up 4 bases, with 8 bases separating them.

The V call is TRBV19, the J call TRBJ1-1; D is uncertain. The CDR3 sequence is 15 residues long. Per the germline V gene, CDR1 is LNHDA and CDR2 is SQIVND (reference sequence). The V gene lost 2 bases and the J gene lost 1 base, with 11 bases spanning the gap. Written as DNA, the CDR3 is TGTGCCAGTAGTATACTTTGGGAGGGGAACACTGAAGCTTTCTTT. It yields the protein CASSILWEGNTEAFF.

This chain links TRBV15 with TRBJ2-2, with D perhaps matching TRBD1 or TRBD2 (6 bases each). Trimming removed 3 bases from V and 4 bases from J, with 12 bases in between. CDR3 length: 15 residues. Germline V lookup: CDR1 LNHNV, CDR2 YYDKDF (reference sequence). The CDR3 loop is CATSRGGRGTGELFF. The CDR3 DNA sequence: TGTGCCACCAGCAGGGGGGGCCGTGGCACCGGGGAGCTGTTTTTT.

This sequence joins TRBV27 and TRBJ1-6; 9 bases map to TRBD1. Germline CDR1 is MNHEY and CDR2 is SMNVEV (reference sequence). V lost 8 bases to trimming and J lost 5 bases; unmatched junction nucleotides: 1. The CDR3 runs 13 residues. This chain's CDR3 is CASGDRDNSPLHF. The CDR3 DNA reads as TGTGCCAGCGGGGACAGGGATAATTCACCCCTCCACTTT.

As for this clone: Other DNA sequences in this sample translate to the same CDR3. The chain combines TRBV19 with TRBJ1-5; 9 nucleotides match TRBD1. V dropped 6 bases and J dropped 4; count of bases not matched to a gene: 1. This CDR3 comprises 13 residues. The germline gives CDR1 LNHDA, CDR2 SQIVND (reference sequence). The DNA of the CDR3 is TGTGCCAGTAGGGGACAGGGAAATCAGCCCCAGCATTTT. This gives the protein CASRGQGNQPQHF.

The chain joins TRBV19 to TRBJ1-3; D not resolved. Germline V gives CDR1 LNHDA, CDR2 SQIVND (reference sequence). Trimming took off 5 bases at V and 0 bases at J, with 5 bases between the two ends. The length of the CDR3 is 13 residues. This CDR3 reads CASSESSGNTIYF. As DNA, the CDR3 is TGTGCCAGTAGTGAAAGCTCTGGAAACACCATATATTTT.

The CDR3 reads CASSLGHTQYF. CDR3 nucleotide sequence: TGTGCCAGCAGCTTGGGGCATACGCAGTATTTT. The chain couples TRBV5-4 to TRBJ2-3; D gene unclear. CDR3 length: 11 residues. The germline CDR1 and CDR2 sequences are SGHNT and YYREEE (reference sequence). The V end lost 0 bases, the J end lost 7 bases, and 3 bases lay between the germline ends.

The chain combines TRBV5-4 with TRBJ2-5; the match to TRBD1 covers 8 bases. Germline CDR1 and CDR2: SGHNT and YYREEE (reference sequence). This CDR3 is 15 amino acids long. The J segment lost 1 base and the V segment lost 1 base, leaving 3 bases of the junction unmatched. DNA for the CDR3: TGTGCCAGCAGCTTGAACAGGGGGGCCCAAGAGACCCAGTACTTC. It codes for CASSLNRGAQETQYF.

The chain joins TRBV30 to TRBJ2-7, with TRBD2 identical over 10 bases. V gave up 0 bases and J gave up 6 bases; unmatched junction bases: 5. The CDR3 totals 14 residues. Germline loops: CDR1 GTSNPN, CDR2 SVGIG (reference sequence). CDR3 nucleotides: TGTGCCTGGAGTGTGCTAGCGGGAGTGAGCGAGCAGTACTTC. Amino acid sequence: CAWSVLAGVSEQYF.

This chain uses TRBV7-3 with TRBJ2-1; 7 bases are a match to TRBD2. After removal of 6 bases from V and 8 bases from J, the junction contained 13 bases not matched to a gene. This CDR3 is 15 amino acids long. Germline V gene lookup returns CDR1 SGHTA and CDR2 FQGTGA. The CDR3 protein is CASRSAGAGWDEQFF. In nucleotides, the CDR3 is TGTGCCAGCAGGTCCGCGGGAGCGGGTTGGGATGAGCAGTTCTTC.

This chain connects TRBV18 to TRBJ1-6, with D perhaps matching TRBD1 (5 bases). CDR3 length equals 15 residues. The germline V and J ends were trimmed by 5 bases and 7 bases, with 15 bases remaining between them. CDR1 KGHSH and CDR2 LQKENI come from the germline V gene. The CDR3 region has the DNA TGTGCCAGCTCAATACAGGTCATTTCAAATTCACCCCTCCACTTT. It codes for CASSIQVISNSPLHF.

This chain uses TRBV6-2 or TRBV6-3 with TRBJ1-2; TRBD1 might be the D (5 bases). Germline V CDR1 and CDR2: MNHEY, SVGEGT. The V end lost 6 bases, the J end lost 5 bases, and 16 bases lay between the germline ends. The CDR3 is made up of 14 amino acids. The CDR3 DNA follows: TGTGCCAGCAGCCTCCGCCGGGACGGGTATGGCTACACCTTC. Protein sequence: CASSLRRDGYGYTF.

The chain is built from TRBV10-3 and TRBJ2-1; 9 bases line up with TRBD2. Unmatched junction bases numbered 6, after V lost 3 bases and J lost 3 bases. This CDR3 region has 16 residues. Germline assignment: CDR1 ENHRY and CDR2 SYGVKD. In DNA form, the CDR3 reads TGTGCCATCAGTGAACCCGGGACTAGCAGCTACAATGAGCAGTTCTTC. This codes for CAISEPGTSSYNEQFF.

The V call is TRBV11-1, the J call TRBJ2-7; 8 bases line up with TRBD1. Germline V gene sequence: CDR1 SGHAT, CDR2 FQDESV (reference sequence). The CDR3 has 15 amino acids. After removal of 5 bases from V and 0 bases from J, the junction contained 6 bases not matched to a gene. The CDR3 DNA follows: TGTGCCAGCAGCCCGGACAGGGAGAGCTCCTACGAGCAGTACTTC. Its translation: CASSPDRESSYEQYF.

The chain joins TRBV29-1 to TRBJ1-2; 7 bases are shared with TRBD1. Unmatched junction bases numbered 4, after V lost 7 bases and J lost 5 bases. The CDR3 runs 11 residues. The V gene's germline CDR1 is SQVTM and CDR2 ANQGSEA. CDR3 nucleotide sequence: TGCAGCGCCGGGACAGATTATGGCTACACCTTC. Residues: CSAGTDYGYTF.

This clone was picked up one time. J is TRBJ2-1 and V is TRBV27, with 13 bases identical to TRBD2. V trimming: 5 bases; J trimming: 9 bases; junction bases outside the gene matches: 10. Germline CDR1 reads MNHEY; CDR2 reads SMNVEV (reference sequence). The CDR3 has 16 amino acids. In nucleotides, the CDR3 is TGTGCCAGCAGTCTCGGACTAGCGGGAGCGCTGGGTGAGCAGTTCTTC. Its translation is CASSLGLAGALGEQFF.